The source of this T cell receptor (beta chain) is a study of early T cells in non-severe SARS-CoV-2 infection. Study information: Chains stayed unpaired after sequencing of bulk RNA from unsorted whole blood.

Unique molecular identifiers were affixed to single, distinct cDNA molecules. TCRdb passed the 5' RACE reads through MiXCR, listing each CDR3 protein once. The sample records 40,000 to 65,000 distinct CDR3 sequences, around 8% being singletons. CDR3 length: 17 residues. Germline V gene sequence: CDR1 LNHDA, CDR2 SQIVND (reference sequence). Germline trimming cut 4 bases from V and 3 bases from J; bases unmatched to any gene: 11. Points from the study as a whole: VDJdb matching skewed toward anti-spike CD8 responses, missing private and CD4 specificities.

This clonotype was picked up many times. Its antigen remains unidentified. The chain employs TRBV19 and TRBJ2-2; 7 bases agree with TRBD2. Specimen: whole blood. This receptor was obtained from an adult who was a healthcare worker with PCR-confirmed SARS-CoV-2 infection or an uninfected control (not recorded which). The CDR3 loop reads CASSSLSGRVYTGELFF. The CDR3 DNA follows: TGTGCCAGTAGTAGCTTGTCTGGGAGGGTTTACACCGGGGAGCTGTTTTTT. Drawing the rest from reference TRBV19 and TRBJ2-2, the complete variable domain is DGGITQSPKYLFRKEGQNVTLSCEQNLNHDAMYWYRQDPGQGLRLIYYSQIVNDFQKGDIAEGYSVSREKKESFPLTVTSAQKNPTAFYLCASSSLSGRVYTGELFFGEGSRLTVL.